The 9 T cell receptor beta chains reported below all come from one sample, sequenced in a study of blood T cells in healthy people across ages (dated by TCRdb to 2013 to 2016). Library creation used 5' RACE. Sequencing instrument: Illumina HiSeq 2500. The second PCR ran for roughly 6 to 11 cycles and used a J-beta primer mix along with a sample-barcoded 5' primer. The public reads were reanalyzed by TCRdb: fastp trimming at Q25, MiXCR alignment, in-frame beta chains only. CDR3 protein sequences are deduplicated, and each keeps its most common genes and DNA. The sample table shows about a million distinct CDR3 sequences, and 35% to 45% are seen once. Over 10% of the sample is taken by the ten largest. The sequencing sample was made of blood. All receptors derive from a man between 18 and 29 years old in good health.

This clonotype came up a few times. The V gene is TRBV12-3 or TRBV12-4, the J gene TRBJ2-3; 9 bases line up with TRBD1. This CDR3 contains 17 residues. With V trimmed by 8 bases and J by 0 bases, 12 bases remained unmatched. The CDR3 nucleotides are TGTGCCAGCTGGGGGACAGGGCGCTATTCTAGCACAGATACGCAGTATTTT. Its protein product is CASWGTGRYSSTDTQYF.

The genes are TRBV20-1 and TRBJ2-1; D is unclear. CDR3 length: 15 residues. V lost 3 bases, J lost 4 bases, and 16 bases lay in between. The germline CDR1 and CDR2 sequences are DFQATT and SNEGSKA (reference sequence). The CDR3 DNA sequence: TGCAGTGCTAGGCGGCCTCTCCTTCTGTACAATGAGCAGTTCTTC. This codes for CSARRPLLLYNEQFF.

In its sample, this clonotype was seen a few times. The chain joins TRBV21-1 to TRBJ2-3; TRBD2, the table's D call, lacks a check against the DNA. TRBV21-1 is an annotated pseudogene. This CDR3 contains 19 residues. The DNA for the CDR3 is TGTGCCAGCAGCAAAGGAATCCGGGACAAGCAGTTTAGCACAGATACGCAGTATTTT. Amino acids: CASSKGIRDKQFSTDTQYF.

Comments on this clonotype: The germline gene is not matched at one end of the junction; a read error may be the cause. The V and J genes are TRBV15 and TRBJ1-2, with D hard to call. This CDR3 has 11 amino acids. Germline CDR1 LNHNV, CDR2 YYDKDF (reference sequence). The CDR3 DNA sequence: TGTGCCACCGGCAGCCAGTATGGCTACACCTTC. It specifies CATGSQYGYTF.

The chain uses TRBV10-3 and TRBJ2-2; 7 positions agree with TRBD2. The V segment lost 11 bases and the J segment 3 bases; nucleotides outside the gene matches: 6. The CDR3 runs to 13 residues. Germline lookup yields CDR1 ENHRY and CDR2 SYGVKD. The CDR3 DNA is TGTGCCGCCCTAGCGGACTACACCGGGGAGCTGTTTTTT. Translated: CAALADYTGELFF.

The chain is built from TRBV12-3 or TRBV12-4 and TRBJ1-4, with D maybe TRBD1 (6 bases). This CDR3 has 14 residues. The V gene lost 5 bases and the J gene lost 6 bases, with 13 bases spanning the gap. CDR3 bases: TGTGCCAGCAGTATACAGGGAGGTGATGAAAAACTGTTTTTT. Its protein is CASSIQGGDEKLFF.

The chain joins TRBV29-1 to TRBJ2-1, with D perhaps matching TRBD1 (5 bases). V was trimmed by 7 bases and J by 4 bases, leaving 11 bases between them. The CDR3 extends over 12 amino acids. The V gene's germline CDR1 is SQVTM and CDR2 ANQGSEA. This chain's CDR3 is CSATTVYNEQFF. CDR3 in DNA: TGCAGCGCCACGACAGTGTACAATGAGCAGTTCTTC.

This clonotype has just a few counts. V and J are TRBV7-9 and TRBJ2-3; unclear D gene. Germline V gene lookup returns CDR1 SEHNR and CDR2 FQNEAQ (reference sequence). Between the trimmed V and J ends, which lost 5 bases and 2 bases, there was a span of 14 bases. The CDR3 covers 15 residues. The CDR3 reads CASSPHQGYTDTQYF. In DNA form, the CDR3 reads TGTGCCAGCAGCCCCCATCAAGGGTACACAGATACGCAGTATTTT.

This clonotype was found once. The CDR3 spells CSARGARRDEQFF. As DNA, the CDR3 is TGCAGTGCTAGAGGTGCGCGTCGGGATGAGCAGTTCTTC. J is TRBJ2-1 and V is TRBV20-1; no firm D call. Trimming removed 1 base at V and 8 bases at J, with 12 bases between. The germline gives CDR1 DFQATT, CDR2 SNEGSKA (reference sequence). CDR3 length equals 13 residues.